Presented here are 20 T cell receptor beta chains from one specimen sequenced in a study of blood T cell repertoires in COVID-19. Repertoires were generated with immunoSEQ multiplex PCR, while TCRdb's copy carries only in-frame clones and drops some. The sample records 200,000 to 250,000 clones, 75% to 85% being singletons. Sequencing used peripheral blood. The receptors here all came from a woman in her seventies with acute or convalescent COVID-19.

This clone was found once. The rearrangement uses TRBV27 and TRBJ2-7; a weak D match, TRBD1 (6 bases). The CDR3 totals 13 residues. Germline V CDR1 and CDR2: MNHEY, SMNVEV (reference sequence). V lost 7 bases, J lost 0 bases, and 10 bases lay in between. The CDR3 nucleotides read TGTGCCAGCAAAAAGGACAGCTCCTACGAGCAGTACTTC. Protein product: CASKKDSSYEQYF.

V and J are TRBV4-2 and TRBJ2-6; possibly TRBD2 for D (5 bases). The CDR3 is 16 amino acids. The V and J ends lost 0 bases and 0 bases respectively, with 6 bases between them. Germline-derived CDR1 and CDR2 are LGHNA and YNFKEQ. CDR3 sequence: CASSQDGSSGANVLTF. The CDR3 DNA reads TGTGCCAGCAGCCAAGATGGGAGCTCTGGGGCCAACGTCCTGACTTTC.

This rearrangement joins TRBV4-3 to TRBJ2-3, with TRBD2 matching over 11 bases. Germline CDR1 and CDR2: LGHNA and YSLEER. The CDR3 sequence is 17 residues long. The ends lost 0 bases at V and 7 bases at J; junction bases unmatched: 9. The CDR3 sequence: CASSQDPNSGGAHTQYF. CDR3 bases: TGCGCCAGCAGCCAAGATCCTAATAGCGGGGGGGCACATACGCAGTATTTT.

CDR3 in DNA: TGCAGCGTTAATCTAGGCAACTATGGCTACACCTTC. Residues: CSVNLGNYGYTF. The chain is built from TRBV29-1 and TRBJ1-2, with D hard to call. Germline values: CDR1 SQVTM, CDR2 ANQGSEA. V was trimmed by 5 bases and J by 2 bases, leaving 9 bases between them. The CDR3 sequence is 12 residues long.

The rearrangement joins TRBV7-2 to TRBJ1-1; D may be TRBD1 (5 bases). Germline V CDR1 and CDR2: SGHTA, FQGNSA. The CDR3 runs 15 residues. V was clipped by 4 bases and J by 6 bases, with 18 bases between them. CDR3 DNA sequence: TGTGCCAGCAGCTCGGGGCCGGTGAGGAGGGCTGAAGCTTTCTTT. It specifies CASSSGPVRRAEAFF.

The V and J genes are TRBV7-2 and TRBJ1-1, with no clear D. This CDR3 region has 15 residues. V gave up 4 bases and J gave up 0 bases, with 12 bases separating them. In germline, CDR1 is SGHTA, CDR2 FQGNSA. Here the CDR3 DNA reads TGTGCCAGCAGCTCTCACCCGGGTCTGAACACTGAAGCTTTCTTT. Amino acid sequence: CASSSHPGLNTEAFF.

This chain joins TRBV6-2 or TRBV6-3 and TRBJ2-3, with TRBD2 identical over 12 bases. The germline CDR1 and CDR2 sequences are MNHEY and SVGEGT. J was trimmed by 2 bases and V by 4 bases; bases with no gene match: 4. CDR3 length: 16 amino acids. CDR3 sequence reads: CASSSPSGGVTDTQYF. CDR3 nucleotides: TGTGCCAGCAGTTCCCCTAGCGGGGGGGTCACAGATACGCAGTATTTT.

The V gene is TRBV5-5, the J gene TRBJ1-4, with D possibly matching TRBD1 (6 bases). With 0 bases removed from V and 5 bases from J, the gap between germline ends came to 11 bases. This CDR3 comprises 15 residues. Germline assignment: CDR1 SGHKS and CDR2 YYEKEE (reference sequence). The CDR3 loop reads CASSLDRVINEKLFF. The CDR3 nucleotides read TGTGCCAGCAGCTTGGACAGGGTTATAAATGAAAAACTGTTTTTT. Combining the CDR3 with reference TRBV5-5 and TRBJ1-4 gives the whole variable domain DAGVTQSPTHLIKTRGQQVTLRCSPISGHKSVSWYQQVLGQGPQFIFQYYEKEERGRGNFPDRFSARQFPNYSSELNVNALLLGDSALYLCASSLDRVINEKLFFGSGTQLSVL.

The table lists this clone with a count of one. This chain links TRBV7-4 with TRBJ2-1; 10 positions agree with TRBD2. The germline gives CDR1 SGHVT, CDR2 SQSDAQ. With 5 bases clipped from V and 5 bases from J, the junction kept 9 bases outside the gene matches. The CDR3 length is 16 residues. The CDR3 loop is CASSPSGSGGNNEQFF. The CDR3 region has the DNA TGTGCCAGCAGCCCCTCAGGTAGCGGGGGGAACAATGAGCAGTTCTTC. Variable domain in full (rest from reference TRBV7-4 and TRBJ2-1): GAGVSQSPRYKVAKRGRDVALRCDSISGHVTLYWYRQTLGQGSEVLTYSQSDAQRDKSGRPSGRFSAERPERSVSTLKIQRTEQGDSAVYLCASSPSGSGGNNEQFFGPGTRLTVL.

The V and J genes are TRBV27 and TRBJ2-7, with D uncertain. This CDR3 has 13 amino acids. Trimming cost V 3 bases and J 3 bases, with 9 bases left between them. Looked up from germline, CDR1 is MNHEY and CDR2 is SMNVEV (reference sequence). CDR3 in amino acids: CASSLNALYEQYF. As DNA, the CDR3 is TGTGCCAGCAGTTTGAACGCGCTCTACGAGCAGTACTTC.

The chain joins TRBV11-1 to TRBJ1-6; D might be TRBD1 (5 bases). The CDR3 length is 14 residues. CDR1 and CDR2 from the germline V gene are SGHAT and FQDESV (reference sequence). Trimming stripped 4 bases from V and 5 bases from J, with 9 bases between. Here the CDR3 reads CASSSTDDNSPLHF. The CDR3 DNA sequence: TGTGCCAGCAGCTCGACAGACGATAATTCACCCCTCCACTTT.

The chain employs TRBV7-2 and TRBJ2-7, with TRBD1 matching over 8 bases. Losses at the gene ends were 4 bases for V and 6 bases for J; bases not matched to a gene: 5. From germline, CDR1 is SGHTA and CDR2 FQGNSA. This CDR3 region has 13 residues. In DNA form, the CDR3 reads TGTGCCAGCAGCTCGGACAGGGTAGCCGAGCAGTACTTC. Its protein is CASSSDRVAEQYF. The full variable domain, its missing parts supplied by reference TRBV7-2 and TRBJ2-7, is GAGVSQSPSNKVTEKGKDVELRCDPISGHTALYWYRQSLGQGLEFLIYFQGNSAPDKSGLPSDRFSAERTGGSVSTLTIQRTQQEDSAVYLCASSSDRVAEQYFGPGTRLTVT.

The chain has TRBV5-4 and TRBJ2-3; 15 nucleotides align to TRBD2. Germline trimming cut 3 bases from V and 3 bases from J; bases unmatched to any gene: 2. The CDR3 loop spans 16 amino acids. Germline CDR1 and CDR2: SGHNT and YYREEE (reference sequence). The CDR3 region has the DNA TGTGCCAGCAGCTCCGGGACTAGCGGGGGGACAGATACGCAGTATTTT. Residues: CASSSGTSGGTDTQYF. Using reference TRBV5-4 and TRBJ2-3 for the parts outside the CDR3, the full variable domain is ETGVTQSPTHLIKTRGQQVTLRCSSQSGHNTVSWYQQALGQGPQFIFQYYREEENGRGNFPPRFSGLQFPNYSSELNVNALELDDSALYLCASSSGTSGGTDTQYFGPGTRLTVL.

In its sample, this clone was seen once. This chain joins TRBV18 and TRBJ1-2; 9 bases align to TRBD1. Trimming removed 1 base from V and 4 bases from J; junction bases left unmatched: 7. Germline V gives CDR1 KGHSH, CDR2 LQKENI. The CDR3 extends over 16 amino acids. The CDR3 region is CASSPQTGGISYGYTF. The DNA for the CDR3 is TGTGCCAGCTCACCACAGACAGGGGGTATTAGCTATGGCTACACCTTC.

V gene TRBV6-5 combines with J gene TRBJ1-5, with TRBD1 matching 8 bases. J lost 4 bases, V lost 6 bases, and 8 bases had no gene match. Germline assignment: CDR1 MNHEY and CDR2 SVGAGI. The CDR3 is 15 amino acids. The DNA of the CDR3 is TGTGCCAGCAGGGCAGACAGGGGAGAGAATCAGCCCCAGCATTTT. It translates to CASRADRGENQPQHF.

CDR3 loop: CAVGSLQLNTEAFF. CDR3 nucleotides: TGTGCCGTCGGATCGCTACAGTTGAACACTGAAGCTTTCTTT. The rearrangement joins TRBV28 to TRBJ1-1; D not certain. Trimming left V 11 bases short and J 0 bases short, with 16 bases between. Germline V gene data show CDR1 as MDHEN and CDR2 as SYDVKM. This CDR3 contains 14 residues.

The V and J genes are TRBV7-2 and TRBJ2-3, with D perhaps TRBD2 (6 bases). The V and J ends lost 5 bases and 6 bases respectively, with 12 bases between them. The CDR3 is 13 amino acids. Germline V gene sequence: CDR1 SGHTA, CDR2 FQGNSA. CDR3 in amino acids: CASSPGRRDTQYF. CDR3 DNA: TGTGCCAGCAGCCCTGGGAGGCGGGATACGCAGTATTTT.

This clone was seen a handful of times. CDR3: CASSDRDRDNSPLHF. DNA of the CDR3: TGTGCCAGCAGCGACCGGGACAGGGATAATTCACCCCTCCACTTT. The chain combines TRBV6-2 or TRBV6-3 with TRBJ1-6; 9 bases are a match to TRBD1. V lost 6 bases, J lost 5 bases, and 5 bases stayed unmatched. From germline, CDR1 is MNHEY and CDR2 SVGEGT. This CDR3 comprises 15 residues.

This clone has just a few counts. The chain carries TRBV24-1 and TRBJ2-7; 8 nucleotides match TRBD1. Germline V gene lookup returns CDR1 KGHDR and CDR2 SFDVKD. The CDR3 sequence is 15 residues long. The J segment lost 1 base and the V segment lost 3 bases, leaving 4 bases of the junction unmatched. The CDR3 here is CATSDANRGSYEQYF. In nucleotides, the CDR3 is TGTGCCACCAGTGATGCCAACAGGGGGTCCTACGAGCAGTACTTC.

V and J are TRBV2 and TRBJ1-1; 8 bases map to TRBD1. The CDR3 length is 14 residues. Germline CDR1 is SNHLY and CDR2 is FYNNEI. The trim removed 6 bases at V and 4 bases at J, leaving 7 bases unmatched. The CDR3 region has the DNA TGTGCCAGCAGAAATCAGGGGGCGGCCACTGAAGCTTTCTTT. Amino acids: CASRNQGAATEAFF.